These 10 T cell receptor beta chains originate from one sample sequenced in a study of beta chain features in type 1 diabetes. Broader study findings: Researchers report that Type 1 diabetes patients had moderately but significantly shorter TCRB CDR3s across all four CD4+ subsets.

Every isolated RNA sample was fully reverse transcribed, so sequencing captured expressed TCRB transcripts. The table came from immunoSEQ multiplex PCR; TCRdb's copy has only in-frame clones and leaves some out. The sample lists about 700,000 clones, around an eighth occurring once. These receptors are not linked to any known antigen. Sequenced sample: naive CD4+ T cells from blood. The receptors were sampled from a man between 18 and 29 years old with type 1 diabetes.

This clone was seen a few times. The CDR3 spells CAWSKTTGGNGYTF. CDR3 DNA sequence: TGTGCCTGGAGTAAAACAACAGGGGGTAATGGCTACACCTTC. The gene calls are TRBV30 and TRBJ1-2, with 8 bases identical to TRBD1. CDR1 is GTSNPN and CDR2 is SVGIG in the germline V gene (reference sequence). The CDR3 runs 14 residues. V lost 2 bases and J lost 6; bases outside the gene matches: 8.

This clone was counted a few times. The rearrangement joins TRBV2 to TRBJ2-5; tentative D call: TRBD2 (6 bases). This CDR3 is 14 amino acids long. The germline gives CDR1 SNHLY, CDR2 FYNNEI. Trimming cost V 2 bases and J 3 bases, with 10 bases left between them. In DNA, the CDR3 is TGTGCCAGCAGTGAAAGTGGAGGGGAAGAGACCCAGTACTTC. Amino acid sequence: CASSESGGEETQYF.

Written as DNA, the CDR3 is TGTGCCAGCAGTTACCGGGACAGCGAAGAGACCCAGTACTTC. It is translated as CASSYRDSEETQYF. This chain connects TRBV6-5 to TRBJ2-5; 7 bases are shared with TRBD1. V lost 2 bases, J lost 3 bases, and 3 bases stayed unmatched. This CDR3 has 14 residues. CDR1 is MNHEY and CDR2 is SVGAGI in the germline V gene.

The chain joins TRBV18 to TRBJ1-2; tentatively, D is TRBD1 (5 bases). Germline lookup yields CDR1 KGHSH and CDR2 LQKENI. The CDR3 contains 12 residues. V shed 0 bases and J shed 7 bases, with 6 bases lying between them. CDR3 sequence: CASSPPGGGYTF. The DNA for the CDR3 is TGTGCCAGCTCACCACCGGGGGGTGGCTACACCTTC. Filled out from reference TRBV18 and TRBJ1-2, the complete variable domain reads NAGVMQNPRHLVRRRGQEARLRCSPMKGHSHVYWYRQLPEEGLKFMVYLQKENIIDESGMPKERFSAEFPKEGPSILRIQQVVRGDSAAYFCASSPPGGGYTFGSGTRLTVV.

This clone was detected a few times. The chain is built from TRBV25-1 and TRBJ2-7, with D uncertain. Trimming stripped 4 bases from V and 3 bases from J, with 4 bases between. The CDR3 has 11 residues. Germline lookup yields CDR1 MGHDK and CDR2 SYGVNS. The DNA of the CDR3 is TGTGCCAGCAGTGCGTTCTACGAGCAGTACTTC. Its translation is CASSAFYEQYF.

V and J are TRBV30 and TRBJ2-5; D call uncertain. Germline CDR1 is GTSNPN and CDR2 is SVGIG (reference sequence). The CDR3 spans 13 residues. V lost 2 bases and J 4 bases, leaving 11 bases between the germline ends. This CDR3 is CAWSLGSLETQYF. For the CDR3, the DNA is TGTGCCTGGAGTTTGGGTAGTTTAGAGACCCAGTACTTC.

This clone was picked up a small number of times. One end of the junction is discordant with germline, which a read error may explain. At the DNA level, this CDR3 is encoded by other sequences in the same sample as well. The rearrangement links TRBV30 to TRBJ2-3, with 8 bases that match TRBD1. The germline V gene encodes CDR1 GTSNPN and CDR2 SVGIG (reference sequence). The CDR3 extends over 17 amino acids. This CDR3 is CAWSAQRTGISTDTQYF. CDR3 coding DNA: TGTGCCTGGAGTGCCCAAAGGACAGGGATTAGCACAGATACGCAATATTTT.

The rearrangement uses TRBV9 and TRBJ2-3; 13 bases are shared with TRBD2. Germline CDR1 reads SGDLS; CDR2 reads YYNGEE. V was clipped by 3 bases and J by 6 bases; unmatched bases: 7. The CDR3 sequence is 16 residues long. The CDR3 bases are TGTGCCAGCAGCGACGGGACTAGCGGGGCCCTGGATACGCAGTATTTT. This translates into CASSDGTSGALDTQYF. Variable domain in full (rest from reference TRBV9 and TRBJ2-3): DSGVTQTPKHLITATGQRVTLRCSPRSGDLSVYWYQQSLDQGLQFLIQYYNGEERAKGNILERFSAQQFPDLHSELNLSSLELGDSALYFCASSDGTSGALDTQYFGPGTRLTVL.

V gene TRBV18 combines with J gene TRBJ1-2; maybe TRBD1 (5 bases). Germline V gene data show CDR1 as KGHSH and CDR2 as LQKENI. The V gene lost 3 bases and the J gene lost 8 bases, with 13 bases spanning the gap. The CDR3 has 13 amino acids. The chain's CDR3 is CASSPDNSEGYTF. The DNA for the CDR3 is TGTGCCAGCTCACCGGACAATTCGGAAGGCTACACCTTC.

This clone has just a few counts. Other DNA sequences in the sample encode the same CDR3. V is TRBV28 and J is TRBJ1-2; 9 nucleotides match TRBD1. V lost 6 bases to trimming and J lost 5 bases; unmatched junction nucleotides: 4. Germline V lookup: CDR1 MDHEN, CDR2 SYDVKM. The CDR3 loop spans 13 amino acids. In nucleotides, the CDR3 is TGTGCCAGCAGCTCGGGACAGGGATATGGCTACACCTTC. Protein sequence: CASSSGQGYGYTF.